Following are 23 T cell receptor beta chains from one sample sequenced in a study of cytomegalovirus exposure and HLA in healthy donors (dated by TCRdb to between 2016 and 2019). The library was prepared using the immunoSEQ multiplex PCR assay. A mixture of 60 forward primers for TCR Vbeta segments and 13 reverse primers for TCR Jbeta segments was used in the multiplex PCR. TCRdb retrieved this table from immuneACCESS and kept in-frame rearrangements only. Not all clones are present; in checked studies, unresolved V genes account for under half, and no reason is known for the remainder. This sample comprises about 120,000 clones, around 77% of them detected only once. The top ten clones comprise over 9.5% of the sample. Sequenced: PBMCs. Source of these receptors: a middle-aged man in good health and CMV-seropositive.

The gene calls are TRBV29-1 and TRBJ1-4; D may be TRBD1 (5 bases). Trimming removed 6 bases at V and 6 bases at J, with 8 bases between. The CDR3 is made up of 11 amino acids. Germline CDR1 reads SQVTM; CDR2 reads ANQGSEA. The chain's CDR3 is CSVAGDEKLFF. The DNA of the CDR3 is TGCAGCGTGGCGGGGGATGAAAAACTGTTTTTT.

This clone was picked up a small number of times. The chain is built from TRBV27 and TRBJ1-1; D is uncertain. The length of the CDR3 is 15 residues. The germline gives CDR1 MNHEY, CDR2 SMNVEV (reference sequence). The V end was cut by 2 bases, the J end by 1 base, with 11 bases between. The CDR3 coding sequence is TGTGCCAGCAGTTTACTCTGGCCACCGAACACTGAAGCTTTCTTT. This gives the protein CASSLLWPPNTEAFF.

This clone was counted only a few times. The rearrangement uses TRBV4-3 and TRBJ2-1; maybe TRBD1 (5 bases). From germline, CDR1 is LGHNA and CDR2 YSLEER. The CDR3 is made up of 13 amino acids. V was trimmed by 1 base and J by 8 bases, leaving 9 bases between them. The CDR3 loop reads CASSQAGYDEQFF. The DNA for the CDR3 is TGCGCCAGCAGCCAAGCAGGGTACGATGAGCAGTTCTTC.

There are a few counts of this clone. CDR3 sequence reads: CASSLAWGRSSYEQYF. The CDR3 nucleotides are TGCGCCAGCAGCTTGGCATGGGGCCGGAGCTCCTACGAGCAGTACTTC. The chain uses TRBV5-1 and TRBJ2-7; D is perhaps TRBD1 (5 bases). V lost 0 bases and J 0 bases, leaving 13 bases between the germline ends. The V gene's germline CDR1 is SGHRS and CDR2 YFSETQ. CDR3 length: 16 amino acids.

V is TRBV7-9 and J is TRBJ2-6; D possibly corresponds to TRBD1 (6 bases). CDR1 SEHNR and CDR2 FQNEAQ come from the germline V gene (reference sequence). The CDR3 length is 17 residues. Trimming cost V 4 bases and J 0 bases, with 13 bases left between them. The CDR3 bases are TGTGCCAGCAGCTCCGGACAGACCATCTCTGGGGCCAACGTCCTGACTTTC. Residues: CASSSGQTISGANVLTF.

This chain joins TRBV27 and TRBJ1-5; 10 bases agree with TRBD1. Germline V CDR1 and CDR2: MNHEY, SMNVEV (reference sequence). The V gene end was trimmed by 5 bases and the J gene end by 0 bases; junction bases not matched to a gene: 7. This CDR3 is built from 17 residues. CDR3: CASSDRGQGYSNQPQHF. The CDR3 nucleotides read TGTGCCAGCAGTGACCGGGGACAGGGGTATAGCAATCAGCCCCAGCATTTT.

The chain links TRBV7-2 to TRBJ1-1; weak D call: TRBD1 (5 bases). The CDR3 has 16 amino acids. V lost 1 base and J 1 base, leaving 13 bases between the germline ends. CDR1 and CDR2 (germline): SGHTA, FQGNSA. This chain's CDR3 is CASSLVGRTTNTEAFF. The CDR3 nucleotides are TGTGCCAGCAGCTTAGTGGGTAGGACAACGAACACTGAAGCTTTCTTT.

This clone appeared a single time. The genes are TRBV7-2 and TRBJ2-1; 7 bases align to TRBD1. Germline CDR1 SGHTA, CDR2 FQGNSA. Trimming cost V 6 bases and J 0 bases; bases outside gene matches: 8. CDR3 size: 16 residues. The chain's CDR3 is CASSYPGQSSYNEQFF. The CDR3 DNA reads as TGTGCCAGCAGTTACCCGGGACAGAGCTCCTACAATGAGCAGTTCTTC.

CDR3 bases: TGTGCCAGCAGCCCCGGGGGGGAGCGATCCTACGAGCAGTACTTC. Translation gives CASSPGGERSYEQYF. The gene calls are TRBV28 and TRBJ2-5; 8 nucleotides agree with TRBD2. The J call is doubtful: the DNA matches TRBJ2-7 better. Germline lookup yields CDR1 MDHEN and CDR2 SYDVKM. This CDR3 is 15 amino acids long.

The V gene is TRBV6-5, the J gene TRBJ2-5; no firm D call. Germline V gene data show CDR1 as MNHEY and CDR2 as SVGAGI. This CDR3 has 11 amino acids. Deletions cut 0 bases from V and 11 bases from J, with 7 bases between. The DNA of the CDR3 is TGTGCCAGCAGTTACTCTGGAGAGCAGTACTTC. This codes for CASSYSGEQYF.

This chain joins TRBV7-2 and TRBJ2-7, with D unresolved. Trimming shortened V by 8 bases and J by 2 bases, and 7 bases separated the two germline ends. The CDR3 has 11 residues. Germline-derived CDR1 and CDR2 are SGHTA and FQGNSA. CDR3 DNA sequence: TGTGCCAGCGAGTCCCCCTACGAGCAGTACTTC. Translated: CASESPYEQYF.

The genes are TRBV7-9 and TRBJ1-1, with TRBD1 as a possible D gene (5 bases). This CDR3 has 15 amino acids. Between the trimmed V and J ends, which lost 1 base and 10 bases, there was a span of 19 bases. Germline V gene data show CDR1 as SEHNR and CDR2 as FQNEAQ (reference sequence). The CDR3 loop reads CASSLDLDAGPRAFF. The CDR3, as DNA: TGTGCCAGCAGCTTAGATCTAGATGCAGGGCCTCGAGCTTTCTTT.

The rearrangement links TRBV7-2 to TRBJ1-1; D is undetermined. The length of the CDR3 is 15 residues. Germline lookup yields CDR1 SGHTA and CDR2 FQGNSA. The V end lost 2 bases, the J end lost 0 bases, and 10 bases lay between the germline ends. For the CDR3, the DNA is TGTGCCAGCAGCTTAAGCGTCCGGGTGAACACTGAAGCTTTCTTT. Translated, it gives CASSLSVRVNTEAFF.

The table lists this clone with a few counts. The chain is built from TRBV19 and TRBJ2-7; D is perhaps TRBD1 (5 bases). The V gene lost 6 bases and the J gene lost 6 bases, with 12 bases spanning the gap. The CDR3 length is 12 residues. The germline V gene has CDR1 LNHDA and CDR2 SQIVND (reference sequence). CDR3 in DNA: TGTGCCAGTAGCACTTATGGGGCCGAGCAGTACTTC. The encoded protein is CASSTYGAEQYF.

The gene calls are TRBV15 and TRBJ2-3, with 7 bases identical to TRBD1. The CDR3 runs 16 residues. Germline V gene lookup returns CDR1 LNHNV and CDR2 YYDKDF (reference sequence). J was trimmed by 5 bases and V by 1 base; bases with no gene match: 9. The CDR3 DNA reads as TGTGCCACCAGCAGAGGCTTAAGGGGGCAGGGAGATACGCAGTATTTT. Translation gives CATSRGLRGQGDTQYF.

J is TRBJ2-6 and V is TRBV9; D call uncertain. V was clipped by 3 bases and J by 2 bases, with 6 bases between them. Germline lookup yields CDR1 SGDLS and CDR2 YYNGEE. The CDR3 is 14 amino acids. This CDR3 is CASSGHTGANVLTF. CDR3 bases: TGTGCCAGCAGCGGACATACTGGGGCCAACGTCCTGACTTTC. The variable domain in full, with the rest retrieved from reference TRBV9 and TRBJ2-6, is DSGVTQTPKHLITATGQRVTLRCSPRSGDLSVYWYQQSLDQGLQFLIQYYNGEERAKGNILERFSAQQFPDLHSELNLSSLELGDSALYFCASSGHTGANVLTFGAGSRLTVL.

This clone was observed a few times. This chain links TRBV29-1 with TRBJ2-1; TRBD2 matches 8 bases. CDR1 is SQVTM and CDR2 is ANQGSEA in the germline V gene. V lost 0 bases, J lost 4 bases, and 8 bases stayed unmatched. CDR3 length equals 16 residues. DNA of the CDR3: TGCAGCGTTGAAGATCTTGTGCGGGGGGTATACAATGAGCAGTTCTTC. Its protein product is CSVEDLVRGVYNEQFF.

The chain has TRBV7-2 and TRBJ1-5; D is ambiguous. The CDR3 sequence is 17 residues long. V was trimmed by 2 bases and J by 0 bases, leaving 14 bases between them. Germline V lookup: CDR1 SGHTA, CDR2 FQGNSA. As DNA, the CDR3 is TGTGCCAGCAGCTTATCTTTCAGCGGCTATAGCAATCAGCCCCAGCATTTT. Translating gives CASSLSFSGYSNQPQHF.

The rearrangement uses TRBV29-1 and TRBJ1-3, with D uncertain. Germline loops: CDR1 SQVTM, CDR2 ANQGSEA. The length of the CDR3 is 12 residues. Between the trimmed V and J ends, which lost 4 bases and 2 bases, there was a span of 6 bases. The CDR3 spells CSVARAGNTIYF. The CDR3 DNA is TGCAGCGTTGCGAGGGCTGGAAACACCATATATTTT.

The CDR3 reads CASRPQGASNQPQHF. The CDR3 DNA sequence: TGTGCCAGTAGACCCCAGGGGGCTAGCAATCAGCCCCAGCATTTT. The V gene is TRBV19, the J gene TRBJ1-5; the match to TRBD1 covers 8 bases. V shed 6 bases, J shed 0 bases, and the junction held 4 bases outside the gene matches. The germline CDR1 and CDR2 sequences are LNHDA and SQIVND (reference sequence). The length of the CDR3 is 15 residues.

This sequence joins TRBV5-1 and TRBJ2-1; 8 nucleotides align to TRBD1. The CDR3 is 14 amino acids. CDR1 and CDR2 from the germline V gene are SGHRS and YFSETQ. V gave up 4 bases and J gave up 4 bases; unmatched junction bases: 4. The CDR3 reads CASSPTGGYNEQFF. The CDR3 nucleotides are TGCGCCAGCAGCCCTACAGGGGGATACAATGAGCAGTTCTTC.

The chain couples TRBV6-6 to TRBJ1-3; TRBD1 agrees at 9 bases. In germline, CDR1 is MNHNY, CDR2 SVGAGI (reference sequence). The CDR3 runs 16 residues. J gave up 2 bases and V 6 bases, and 8 bases lay outside the gene matches. CDR3 loop: CASRLSRDRAGNTIYF. The CDR3, as DNA: TGTGCCAGCAGACTCTCCCGGGACAGGGCTGGAAACACCATATATTTT.

The chain couples TRBV5-6 to TRBJ2-1; maybe TRBD2 (5 bases). This CDR3 has 13 amino acids. V was pared by 1 base and J by 7 bases, with 9 bases between. Germline V gene lookup returns CDR1 SGHDT and CDR2 YYEEEE. The CDR3 sequence is CASSLFGINEQFF. The CDR3 DNA follows: TGTGCCAGCAGCTTGTTCGGGATTAATGAGCAGTTCTTC.